This is a list of T cell receptor beta chains from one sample in a study of cytomegalovirus exposure and HLA in healthy donors. The assay was immunoSEQ multiplex PCR, and TCRdb's table has in-frame clones only and misses some. The data contain about 150,000 clones, 70% to 80% of them seen just once; the ten biggest clones take up 5% to 8.5%. The sequencing input was PBMCs. The receptors were gathered from a middle-aged man in good health and CMV-seropositive. The CDR3 runs from the conserved cysteine through the conserved F or W. The order of the fields is J gene, clone size, V gene, D gene, CDR3 protein, CDR3 DNA. D genes are given only for firm matches. The listing skips clone size in some rows; elsewhere it reads once, few, many or a size class.

TRBJ1-2 | NA | TRBV5-1 | NA | CASSRIDSNYGYTF | TGCGCCAGCAGCAGGATTGACAGCAACTATGGCTACACCTTC
TRBJ2-7 | NA | TRBV7-6 | TRBD2 | CASSLGLAGGLLYEQYF | TGTGCCAGCAGCTTAGGTCTAGCGGGAGGTCTTCTCTACGAGCAGTACTTC
TRBJ1-1 | NA | TRBV29-1 | NA | CSVELSRGNTEAFF | TGCAGCGTTGAACTTTCCAGGGGGAACACTGAAGCTTTCTTT
TRBJ1-2 | once | TRBV28 | TRBD1 | CASSPDTGTGDYGYTF | TGTGCCAGCAGTCCCGATACCGGGACAGGGGACTATGGCTACACCTTC
TRBJ2-1 | NA | TRBV2 | NA | CASSSSGTGNEQFF | TGTGCCAGCAGTTCTAGCGGGACAGGTAATGAGCAGTTCTTC
TRBJ2-2 | NA | TRBV10-3 | NA | CAINAGGSGNTGELFF | TGTGCCATCAACGCAGGGGGTAGCGGGAACACCGGGGAGCTGTTTTTT
TRBJ2-7 | NA | TRBV4-1 | NA | CASSQGPTSSSEQYF | TGCGCCAGCAGCCAAGGTCCGACTAGTTCCAGCGAGCAGTACTTC
TRBJ1-1 | NA | TRBV19 | TRBD1 | CASSLRDRETEAFF | TGTGCCAGTAGTCTGCGGGACAGGGAGACTGAAGCTTTCTTT
TRBJ2-1 | NA | TRBV5-1 | TRBD2 | CASSPGGAYNEQFF | TGCGCCAGCAGCCCGGGGGGGGCCTACAATGAGCAGTTCTTC
TRBJ2-2 | NA | TRBV25-1 | NA | CASSESPVGTGELFF | TGTGCCAGCAGTGAAAGCCCGGTCGGCACCGGGGAGCTGTTTTTT
TRBJ2-7 | NA | TRBV5-4 | TRBD1 | CASSKQTGGNEQYF | TGTGCCAGCAGCAAGCAGACAGGGGGAAACGAGCAGTACTTC
TRBJ1-1 | few | TRBV4-2 | TRBD1 | CASSGTGIYTEAFF | TGTGCCAGCAGCGGGACAGGGATTTACACTGAAGCTTTCTTT
TRBJ1-2 | NA | TRBV6-5 | NA | CASSYSWGGYGYTF | TGTGCCAGCAGTTACTCGTGGGGCGGCTATGGCTACACCTTC
TRBJ2-3 | few | TRBV2 | NA | CASKWVASDPTDTQYF | TGTGCCAGCAAGTGGGTAGCGTCCGACCCTACAGATACGCAGTATTTT
TRBJ2-2 | NA | TRBV10-1 | TRBD2 | CASSGLAGTGELFF | TGCGCCAGCAGCGGACTAGCGGGCACCGGGGAGCTGTTTTTT
TRBJ1-3 | NA | TRBV19 | NA | CASSLSLFSGNTIYF | TGTGCCAGTAGTCTCTCCTTGTTCTCTGGAAACACCATATATTTT
TRBJ2-7 | NA | TRBV21-1 | NA | CASSKIPSNGTSGTYEQYF | TGTGCCAGCAGTAAGATCCCGTCCAATGGGACTAGCGGGACATACGAGCAGTACTTC
TRBJ2-2 | NA | TRBV19 | TRBD2 | CAVPGLENTGELFF | TGTGCGGTCCCGGGACTAGAGAACACCGGGGAGCTGTTTTTT